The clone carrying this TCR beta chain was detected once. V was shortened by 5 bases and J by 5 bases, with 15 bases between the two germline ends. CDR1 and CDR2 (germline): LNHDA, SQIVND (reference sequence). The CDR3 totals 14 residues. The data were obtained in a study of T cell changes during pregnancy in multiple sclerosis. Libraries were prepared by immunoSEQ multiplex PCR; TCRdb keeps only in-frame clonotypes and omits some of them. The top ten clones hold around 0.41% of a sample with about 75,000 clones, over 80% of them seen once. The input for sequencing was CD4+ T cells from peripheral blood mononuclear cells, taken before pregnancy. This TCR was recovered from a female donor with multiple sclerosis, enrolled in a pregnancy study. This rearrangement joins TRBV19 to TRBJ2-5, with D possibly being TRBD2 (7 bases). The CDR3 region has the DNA TGTGCCAGTAGTTCAAGGGGGGGTCGGGAGACCCAGTACTTC. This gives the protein CASSSRGGRETQYF.